This TCR beta chain was recovered during a study of blood T cell repertoires in COVID-19. About the research overall: COVID-19 samples, acute and convalescent, were from the United States, Italy and Spain.

The authors' processing: Quantification of nucleated cells was approximated via reference gene primer amplification. The method was immunoSEQ multiplex PCR; TCRdb's version includes in-frame clones alone and lacks a portion of them. V, J and clone size reflect that table, while D and trimming were determined from the DNA. In the table there are about 170,000 clones, 88% of which are singletons. This clone was picked up a small number of times. Sequenced input: peripheral blood. The source is a man between 45 and 60 years old who had recovered from COVID-19.

This chain's CDR3 is CASSSPGTGKNTGELFF. The CDR3 nucleotides are TGTGCCAGCAGTTCCCCCGGGACAGGGAAGAACACCGGGGAGCTGTTTTTT. This sequence joins TRBV27 and TRBJ2-2, with 9 positions matching TRBD1. CDR1 and CDR2 (germline): MNHEY, SMNVEV (reference sequence). The CDR3 runs 17 residues. V shed 4 bases, J shed 1 base, and the junction held 7 bases outside the gene matches.